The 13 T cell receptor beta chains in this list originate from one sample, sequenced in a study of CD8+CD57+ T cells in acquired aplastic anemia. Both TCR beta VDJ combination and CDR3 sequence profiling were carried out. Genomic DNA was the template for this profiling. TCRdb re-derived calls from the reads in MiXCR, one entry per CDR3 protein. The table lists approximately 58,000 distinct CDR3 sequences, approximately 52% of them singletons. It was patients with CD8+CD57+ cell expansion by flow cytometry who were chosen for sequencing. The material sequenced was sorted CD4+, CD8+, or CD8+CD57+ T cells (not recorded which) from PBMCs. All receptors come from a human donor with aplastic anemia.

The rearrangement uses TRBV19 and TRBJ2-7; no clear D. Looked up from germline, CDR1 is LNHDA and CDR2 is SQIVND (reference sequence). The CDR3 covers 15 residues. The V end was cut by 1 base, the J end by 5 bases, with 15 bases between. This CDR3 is CASSIGNLPFDEQYF. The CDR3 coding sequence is TGTGCCAGTAGTATAGGGAACCTCCCCTTCGACGAGCAGTACTTC. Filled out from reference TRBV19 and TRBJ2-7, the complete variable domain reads DGGITQSPKYLFRKEGQNVTLSCEQNLNHDAMYWYRQDPGQGLRLIYYSQIVNDFQKGDIAEGYSVSREKKESFPLTVTSAQKNPTAFYLCASSIGNLPFDEQYFGPGTRLTVT.

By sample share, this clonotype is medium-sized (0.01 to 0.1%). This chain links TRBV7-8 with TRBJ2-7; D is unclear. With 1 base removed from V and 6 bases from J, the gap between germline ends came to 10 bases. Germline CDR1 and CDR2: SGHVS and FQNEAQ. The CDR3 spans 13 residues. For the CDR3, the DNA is TGTGCCAGCAGCTTAGGCGGAAGCCGCGAGCAGTACGTC. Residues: CASSLGGSREQYV.

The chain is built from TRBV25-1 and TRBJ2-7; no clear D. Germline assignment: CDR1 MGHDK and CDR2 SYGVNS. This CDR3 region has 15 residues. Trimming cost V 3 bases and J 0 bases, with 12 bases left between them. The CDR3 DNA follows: TGTGCCAGCAGTGACCCCCCTACCCCCTCCTACGAGCAGTACTTC. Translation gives CASSDPPTPSYEQYF.

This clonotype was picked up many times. This chain's CDR3 is CASSLGASEFNEQFF. Here the CDR3 DNA reads TGTGCCAGCAGCTTAGGGGCTAGCGAGTTTAATGAGCAGTTCTTC. This rearrangement joins TRBV7-3 to TRBJ2-1, with a possible D match to TRBD2 (6 bases). The CDR3 has 15 amino acids. Germline CDR1 and CDR2: SGHTA and FQGTGA. The V and J ends lost 2 bases and 7 bases respectively, with 15 bases between them. Full variable domain (rest looked up from reference TRBV7-3 and TRBJ2-1): GAGVSQTPSNKVTEKGKYVELRCDPISGHTALYWYRQSLGQGPEFLIYFQGTGAADDSGLPNDRFFAVRPEGSVSTLKIQRTERGDSAVYLCASSLGASEFNEQFFGPGTRLTVL.

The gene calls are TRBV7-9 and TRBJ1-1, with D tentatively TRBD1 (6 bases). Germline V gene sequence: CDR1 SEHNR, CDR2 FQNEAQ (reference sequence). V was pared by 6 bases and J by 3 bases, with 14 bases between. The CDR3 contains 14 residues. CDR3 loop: CASRQRSGDTEAFF. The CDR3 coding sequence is TGTGCCAGCAGACAAAGATCAGGGGACACTGAAGCTTTCTTT.

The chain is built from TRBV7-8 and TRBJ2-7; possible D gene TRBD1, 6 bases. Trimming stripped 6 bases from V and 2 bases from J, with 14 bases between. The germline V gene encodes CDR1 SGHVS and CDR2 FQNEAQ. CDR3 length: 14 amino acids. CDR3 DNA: TGTGCCAGCAGTAACAACAGGGTTGCCTACGAGCAGTACTTC. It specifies CASSNNRVAYEQYF.

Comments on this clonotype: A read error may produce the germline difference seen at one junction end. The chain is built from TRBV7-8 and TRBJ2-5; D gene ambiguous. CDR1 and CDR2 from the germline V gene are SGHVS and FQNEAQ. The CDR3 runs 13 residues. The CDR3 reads CASSFAYQVTQYF. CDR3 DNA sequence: TGTGCCAGCAGCTTCGCGTACCAAGTGACCCAGTACTTC.

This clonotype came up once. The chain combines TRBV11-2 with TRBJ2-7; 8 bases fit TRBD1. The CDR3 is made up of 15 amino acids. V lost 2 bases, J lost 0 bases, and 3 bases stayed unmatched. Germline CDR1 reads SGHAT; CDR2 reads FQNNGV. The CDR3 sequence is CASSLWTGSSYEQYF. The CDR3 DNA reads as TGTGCCAGCAGCTTATGGACAGGGAGCTCCTACGAGCAGTACTTC. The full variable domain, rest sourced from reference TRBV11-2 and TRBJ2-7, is EAGVAQSPRYKIIEKRQSVAFWCNPISGHATLYWYQQILGQGPKLLIQFQNNGVVDDSQLPKDRFSAERLKGVDSTLKIQPAKLEDSAVYLCASSLWTGSSYEQYFGPGTRLTVT.

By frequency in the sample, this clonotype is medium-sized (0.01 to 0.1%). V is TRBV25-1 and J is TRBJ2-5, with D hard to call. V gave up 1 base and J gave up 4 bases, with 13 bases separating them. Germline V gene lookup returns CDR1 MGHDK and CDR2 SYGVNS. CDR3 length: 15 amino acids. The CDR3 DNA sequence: TGTGCCAGCAGTGAATCACGACACAACAGAGAGACCCAGTACTTC. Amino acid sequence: CASSESRHNRETQYF.

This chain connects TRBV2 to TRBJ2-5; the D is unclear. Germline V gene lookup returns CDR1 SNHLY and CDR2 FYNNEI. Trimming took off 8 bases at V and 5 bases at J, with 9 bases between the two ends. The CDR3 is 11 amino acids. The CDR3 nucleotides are TGTGCCAGCGTGACCTGGGAGACCCAGTACTTC. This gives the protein CASVTWETQYF.

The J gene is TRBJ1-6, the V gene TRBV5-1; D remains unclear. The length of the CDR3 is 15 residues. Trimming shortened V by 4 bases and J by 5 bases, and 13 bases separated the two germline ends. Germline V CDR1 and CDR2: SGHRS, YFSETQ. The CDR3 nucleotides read TGCGCCAGCAGCCTCGGTATGGAGGATAATTCACCCCTCCACTTT. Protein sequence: CASSLGMEDNSPLHF.

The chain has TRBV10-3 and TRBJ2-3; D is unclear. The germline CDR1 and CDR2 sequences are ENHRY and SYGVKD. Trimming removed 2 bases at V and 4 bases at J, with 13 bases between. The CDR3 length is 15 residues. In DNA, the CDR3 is TGTGCCATCAGTGAGACTCGTGGTATCGCAGATACGCAGTATTTT. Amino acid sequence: CAISETRGIADTQYF.

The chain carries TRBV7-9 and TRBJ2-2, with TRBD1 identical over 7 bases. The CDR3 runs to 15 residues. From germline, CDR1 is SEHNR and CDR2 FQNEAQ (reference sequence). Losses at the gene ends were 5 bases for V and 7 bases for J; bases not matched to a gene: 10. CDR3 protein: CASSLTGKDSGELFF. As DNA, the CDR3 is TGTGCCAGCAGCCTGACAGGGAAGGATAGCGGGGAGCTGTTTTTT.